A single T cell receptor (delta chain) is shown here with its context. This clone is considered medium-sized (0.01 to 0.1%). The target of this receptor is not known. The record has no base qualities; no much larger clone is one base away. This sample was taken from a study of fetal and pediatric gammadelta thymocytes (dated by TCRdb to between 2021 and 2022). In the study overall: The bulk gammadelta thymocyte repertoires, which combined previously published data with newly generated, unpublished data, were used to reinforce a single-cell study of gammadelta thymocyte development. To increase subject numbers and strengthen the CDR3 publicity analysis, bulk TCR repertoire data were added. Bulk gammadelta thymocyte repertoires combined previously published data (refs 27,28) with unpublished data. A total of approximately 10 subjects, comprising 3 fetal thymus donors and 7 pediatric thymus donors, were covered by the bulk gammadelta thymocyte repertoire set.

V is trimmed back by 1 base and J by 8 bases, and the junction contains 31 bases that no gene match accounts for. CDR1 and CDR2, looked up from the germline V gene, are TSWWSYY and QGS. Its CDR3 holds 22 amino acids, cysteine through phenylalanine. Only the CDR3 DNA stays, 66 bases, in frame from base 1. For staining, thymocytes received Zombie NIR viability dye along with antibodies against CD3 (UCHT1), TCRgammadelta (11F2), TCRVgamma9 (IMMU360) and TCRVdelta2 (IMMU389). Bulk TRD and TRG CDR3 repertoires were generated separately from sorted Vgamma9Vdelta2 and nonVgamma9Vdelta2 gammadelta thymocytes of human fetal and pediatric thymuses. Children undergoing cardiac surgery in Belgium were the source of the pediatric thymus tissue. The pediatric thymus donors in the study ranged in age from roughly 1 to 11 years. Thymic cell suspensions were made from fetal and post-natal thymuses as previously described. NonVgamma9Vdelta2 thymocytes were sorted as CD3+ gammadeltaTCR+ cells lacking the Vgamma9+Vdelta2+ phenotype. A FACS Aria III cell sorter (BD Biosciences) was used for cell sorting.

The reads were generated on an Illumina MiSeq. The authors' analysis ran thus. For publicity analysis, the Vgamma9Vdelta2 and nonVgamma9Vdelta2 bulk CDR3 files were merged for each subject into one combined repertoire per subject. CDR3 publicity was given a score from 0 to 19 by checking each amino acid sequence across 9 single-cell datasets and some eleven bulk repertoires with base R and dplyr. TCRdb called clones afresh from the public reads with CATT; identical DNA rows were later merged. The V and J calls reflect TCRdb's pipeline rather than the authors' work. Recorded for this sample are a few thousand delta-chain clones; around 25% of them occurred a single time. Approximately 4% of the sample belongs to the ten largest clones. Results the study describes overall, beyond this receptor: Compared with post-natal repertoires, fetal gammadelta thymocyte repertoires were previously reported to be enriched for TRDV2, TRGV8 and TRGV9 usage, low N additions and public CDR3s.

The specimen was non-Vgamma9Vdelta2 gamma-delta T cells from the thymus. The cell subset or site label for this specimen denotes: CD3+gammadeltaTCR+ thymocytes not co-expressing Vgamma9 and Vdelta2. The source is a child who underwent cardiac surgery and was recorded as healthy. In this chain, TRDV1 is recombined with TRDJ1; TRDD3 fits 7 bases in the junction. The DNA is TGTGCTCTTGGGGAACATGCCTACGCCCCTTATGTGGGGGACCCCATTGACCGAAAACTCATCTTT. Translated, it gives CALGEHAYAPYVGDPIDRKLIF.